The next 18 T cell receptor beta chains were all read from a single sample in a study of blood T cells in healthy people across ages. Together with a sample-barcoded 5' primer, a J-beta primer mix was included in a second PCR lasting about 7 to 11 cycles. TCRdb processed the 5' RACE reads anew with MiXCR; each CDR3 protein has one entry. Of approximately 1,000,000 distinct CDR3 sequences in the sample, less than 45% were seen once. Material: blood. Receptors were obtained from a young man in good health.

This clonotype was seen just once. V is TRBV4-3 and J is TRBJ1-2; no definite D call. Trimming shortened V by 0 bases and J by 10 bases, and 18 bases separated the two germline ends. CDR3 length: 15 residues. Germline V lookup: CDR1 LGHNA, CDR2 YSLEER. The DNA of the CDR3 is TGCGCCAGCAGCCAAGATCCCGCGGGTAGAGGTGTCTACACCTTC. Residues: CASSQDPAGRGVYTF.

The J gene is TRBJ1-2, the V gene TRBV7-2; the D is unclear. The germline gives CDR1 SGHTA, CDR2 FQGNSA. The CDR3 length is 15 residues. V gave up 10 bases and J gave up 0 bases, with 18 bases separating them. The CDR3 here is CAINPAGRPNYGYTF. DNA for the CDR3: TGTGCCATCAACCCTGCGGGCAGACCTAACTATGGCTACACCTTC.

This clonotype was observed a handful of times. The chain couples TRBV6-1 to TRBJ1-2, with 8 positions matching TRBD1. The CDR3 loop spans 15 amino acids. V was pared by 1 base and J by 4 bases, with 5 bases of the junction left unmatched. Per the germline V gene, CDR1 is MNHNS and CDR2 is SASEGT. Here the CDR3 reads CASSEGPGTGYGYTF. CDR3 bases: TGTGCCAGCAGTGAAGGCCCCGGGACAGGCTATGGCTACACCTTC.

CDR3 DNA: TGTGCCTGGAGTGTAGGGCAGGGAGTACAGCCCCAGCATTTT. It codes for CAWSVGQGVQPQHF. This rearrangement joins TRBV30 to TRBJ1-5; TRBD1 is a possible D gene (5 bases). The CDR3 length is 14 residues. Deletions cut 0 bases from V and 7 bases from J, with 13 bases between. Germline CDR1 GTSNPN, CDR2 SVGIG (reference sequence).

V and J are TRBV3-1 and TRBJ1-1; unclear D gene. CDR1 is LGHDT and CDR2 is YNNKEL in the germline V gene (reference sequence). CDR3 length: 15 residues. Trimming left V 3 bases short and J 1 base short, with 12 bases between. The CDR3 loop is CASSQSATENTEAFF. The DNA of the CDR3 is TGTGCCAGCAGCCAGAGTGCGACTGAGAACACTGAAGCTTTCTTT.

A few counts support this clonotype. J is TRBJ2-6 and V is TRBV10-2; the match to TRBD1 covers 8 bases. The junction had 12 bases not matched to a gene; V was cut back by 5 bases and J by 0 bases. CDR1 is WSHSY and CDR2 is SAAADI in the germline V gene. The CDR3 is 19 amino acids. CDR3 region: CASSSWDRTFASGANVLTF. The DNA for the CDR3 is TGCGCCAGCAGTTCCTGGGACAGGACCTTTGCCTCTGGGGCCAACGTCCTGACTTTC.

This chain uses TRBV27 with TRBJ2-1; tentative D call: TRBD1 (5 bases). The germline CDR1 and CDR2 sequences are MNHEY and SMNVEV (reference sequence). CDR3 length equals 15 residues. Trimming removed 5 bases at V and 3 bases at J, with 14 bases between. In nucleotides, the CDR3 is TGTGCCAGCAGTGAATACTGGGGCAGCTACAATGAGCAGTTCTTC. Translation: CASSEYWGSYNEQFF.

There are a few counts of this clonotype. The rearrangement joins TRBV6-2 or TRBV6-3 to TRBJ2-7; D is perhaps TRBD2 (6 bases). The V gene lost 7 bases and the J gene lost 0 bases, with 16 bases spanning the gap. The CDR3 is 15 amino acids. Germline V gene sequence: CDR1 MNHEY, CDR2 SVGEGT. CDR3 coding DNA: TGTGCCAGCACATACGGCGGGGCTAGCTCCTACGAGCAGTACTTC. Translating gives CASTYGGASSYEQYF.

The table lists this clonotype with a few counts. CDR3 in amino acids: CATSDGGTGANVLTF. The CDR3 nucleotides are TGTGCCACCAGTGATGGAGGCACTGGGGCCAACGTCCTGACTTTC. The V and J genes are TRBV24-1 and TRBJ2-6; tentative D call: TRBD2 (5 bases). V gave up 3 bases and J gave up 2 bases, with 7 bases separating them. The CDR3 length is 15 residues. Germline values: CDR1 KGHDR, CDR2 SFDVKD.

This clonotype occurred a few times. V is TRBV20-1 and J is TRBJ1-6; D unresolved. Germline lookup yields CDR1 DFQATT and CDR2 SNEGSKA (reference sequence). The CDR3 contains 18 residues. The V and J ends lost 3 bases and 0 bases respectively, with 18 bases between them. CDR3 sequence: CSARSSNPISSYNSPLHF. The CDR3 nucleotides read TGCAGTGCTAGGTCGAGCAACCCCATAAGCTCCTATAATTCACCCCTCCACTTT.

The chain has TRBV12-5 and TRBJ2-5, with D maybe TRBD2 (5 bases). Trimming removed 2 bases at V and 2 bases at J, with 9 bases between. Germline loops: CDR1 LGHNT, CDR2 FRNRAP. The CDR3 length is 14 residues. CDR3 protein: CASGLTVAQETQYF. CDR3 sequence (DNA): TGTGCTAGTGGTTTGACAGTAGCGCAAGAGACCCAGTACTTC.

This chain uses TRBV5-1 with TRBJ2-3, with D tentatively TRBD2 (5 bases). V was pared by 1 base and J by 7 bases, with 10 bases between. This CDR3 is 13 amino acids long. Germline-derived CDR1 and CDR2 are SGHRS and YFSETQ. The CDR3: CASSLIERYTQYF. CDR3 sequence (DNA): TGCGCCAGCAGCTTGATCGAGCGGTATACGCAGTATTTT.

This clonotype was detected only a few times. The chain has TRBV5-1 and TRBJ1-1; no clear D gene. From germline, CDR1 is SGHRS and CDR2 YFSETQ. Deletions cut 0 bases from V and 3 bases from J, with 9 bases between. The CDR3 is 14 amino acids. CDR3 bases: TGCGCCAGCAGCTTGGGAGGGAAGGACACTGAAGCTTTCTTT. This gives the protein CASSLGGKDTEAFF.

CDR3 in DNA: TGTGCCAGCAGTACTTCTGAGACAGGGATGTATGGCTACACCTTC. It codes for CASSTSETGMYGYTF. This rearrangement joins TRBV12-3 or TRBV12-4 to TRBJ1-2; 7 nucleotides align to TRBD1. V gave up 5 bases and J gave up 5 bases; unmatched junction bases: 11. CDR3 length: 15 residues.

This clonotype was observed a handful of times. V is TRBV12-3 or TRBV12-4 and J is TRBJ2-3; TRBD2 aligns across 9 bases. CDR3 size: 18 residues. V was clipped by 1 base and J by 1 base; unmatched bases: 9. CDR3 bases: TGTGCCAGCAGTTTAGGGGCGGGGGGGCCTCCTCGCACAGATACGCAGTATTTT. Encoded protein: CASSLGAGGPPRTDTQYF.

The chain employs TRBV5-4 and TRBJ1-1; a weak D match, TRBD1 (6 bases). Germline loops: CDR1 SGHNT, CDR2 YYREEE (reference sequence). V gave up 3 bases and J gave up 3 bases, with 18 bases separating them. The CDR3 is made up of 16 amino acids. Here the CDR3 reads CASSYPSGGEDTEAFF. The DNA for the CDR3 is TGTGCCAGCAGCTATCCGTCCGGGGGCGAGGACACTGAAGCTTTCTTT.

The chain combines TRBV7-3 with TRBJ2-3; TRBD1 or TRBD2 may be the D gene (5 bases each). The CDR3 runs 15 residues. Trimming stripped 0 bases from V and 4 bases from J, with 11 bases between. Germline CDR1 is SGHTA and CDR2 is FQGTGA. This CDR3 reads CASSLTEGQSDTQYF. In DNA form, the CDR3 reads TGTGCCAGCAGCTTAACCGAGGGGCAATCAGATACGCAGTATTTT.

The chain combines TRBV18 with TRBJ2-5; TRBD1 matches at 9 bases. This CDR3 is built from 15 residues. Germline trimming cut 8 bases from V and 3 bases from J; bases unmatched to any gene: 10. Germline V gives CDR1 KGHSH, CDR2 LQKENI. CDR3 coding DNA: TGTGCCAGCCAACCTAACAGGGGGCGTGAAGAGACCCAGTACTTC. Its translation: CASQPNRGREETQYF.